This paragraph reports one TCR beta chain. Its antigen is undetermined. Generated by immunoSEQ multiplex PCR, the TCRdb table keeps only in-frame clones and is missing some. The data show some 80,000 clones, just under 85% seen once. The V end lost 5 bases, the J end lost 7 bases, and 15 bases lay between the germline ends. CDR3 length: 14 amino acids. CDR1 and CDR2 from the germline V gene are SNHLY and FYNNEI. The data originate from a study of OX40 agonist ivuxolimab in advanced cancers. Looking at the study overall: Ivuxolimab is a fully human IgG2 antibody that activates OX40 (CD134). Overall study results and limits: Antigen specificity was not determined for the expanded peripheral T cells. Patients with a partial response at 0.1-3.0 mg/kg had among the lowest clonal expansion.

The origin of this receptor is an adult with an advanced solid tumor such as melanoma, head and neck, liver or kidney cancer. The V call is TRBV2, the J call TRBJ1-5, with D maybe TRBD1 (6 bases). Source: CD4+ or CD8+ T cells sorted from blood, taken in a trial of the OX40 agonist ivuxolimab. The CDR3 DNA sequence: TGTGCCAGCAGTTACAGGGAATCCGCGCAGCCCCAGCATTTT. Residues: CASSYRESAQPQHF.